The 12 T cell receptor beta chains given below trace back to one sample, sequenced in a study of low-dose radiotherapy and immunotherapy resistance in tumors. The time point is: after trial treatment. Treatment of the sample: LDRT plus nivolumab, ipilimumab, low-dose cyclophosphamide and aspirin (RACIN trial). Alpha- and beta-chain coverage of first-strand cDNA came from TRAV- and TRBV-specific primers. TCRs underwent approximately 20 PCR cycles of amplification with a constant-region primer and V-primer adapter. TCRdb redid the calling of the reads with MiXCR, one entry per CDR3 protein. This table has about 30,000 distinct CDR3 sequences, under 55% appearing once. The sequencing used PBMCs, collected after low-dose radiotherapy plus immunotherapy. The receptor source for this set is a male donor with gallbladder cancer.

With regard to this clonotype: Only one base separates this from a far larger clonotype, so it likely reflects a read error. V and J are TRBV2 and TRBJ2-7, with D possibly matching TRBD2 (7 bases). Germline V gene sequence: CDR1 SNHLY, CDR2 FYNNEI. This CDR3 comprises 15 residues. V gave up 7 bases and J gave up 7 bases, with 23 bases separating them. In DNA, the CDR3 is TGTGCCAGCAAACTCTCCAGGGGAGGGTTCGATGAGCAGTACTTC. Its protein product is CASKLSRGGFDEQYF.

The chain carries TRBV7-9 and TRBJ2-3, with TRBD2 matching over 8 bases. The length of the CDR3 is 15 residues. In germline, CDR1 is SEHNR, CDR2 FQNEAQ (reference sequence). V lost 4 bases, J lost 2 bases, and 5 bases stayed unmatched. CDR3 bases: TGTGCCAGCAGCTCCCGGGGGGGGTTCACAGATACGCAGTATTTT. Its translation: CASSSRGGFTDTQYF. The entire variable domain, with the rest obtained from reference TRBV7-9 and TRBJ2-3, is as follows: DTGVSQNPRHKITKRGQNVTFRCDPISEHNRLYWYRQTLGQGPEFLTYFQNEAQLEKSRLLSDRFSAERPKGSFSTLEIQRTEQGDSAMYLCASSSRGGFTDTQYFGPGTRLTVL.

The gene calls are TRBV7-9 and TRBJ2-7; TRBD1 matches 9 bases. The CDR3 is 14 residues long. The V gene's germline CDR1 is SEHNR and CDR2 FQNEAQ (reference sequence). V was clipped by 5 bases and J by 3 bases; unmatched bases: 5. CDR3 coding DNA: TGTGCCAGCAGCACAGGACAGGGGAACTACGAGCAGTACTTC. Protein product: CASSTGQGNYEQYF.

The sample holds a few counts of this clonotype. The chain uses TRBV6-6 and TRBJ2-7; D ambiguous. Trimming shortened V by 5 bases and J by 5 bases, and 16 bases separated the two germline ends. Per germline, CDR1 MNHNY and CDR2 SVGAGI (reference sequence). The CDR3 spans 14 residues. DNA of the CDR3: TGTGCCAGCAGTCACAGCCGCGAGTTGAACGAGCAGTACTTC. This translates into CASSHSRELNEQYF.

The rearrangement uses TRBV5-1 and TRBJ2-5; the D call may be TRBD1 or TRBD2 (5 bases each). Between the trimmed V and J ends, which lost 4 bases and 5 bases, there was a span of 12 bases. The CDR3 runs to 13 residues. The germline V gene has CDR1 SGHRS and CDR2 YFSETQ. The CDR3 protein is CASSHPGTETQYF. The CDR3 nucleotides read TGCGCCAGCAGCCACCCGGGGACGGAGACCCAGTACTTC. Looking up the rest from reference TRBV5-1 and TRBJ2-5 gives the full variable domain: KAGVTQTPRYLIKTRGQQVTLSCSPISGHRSVSWYQQTPGQGLQFLFEYFSETQRNKGNFPGRFSGRQFSNSRSEMNVSTLELGDSALYLCASSHPGTETQYFGPGTRLLVL.

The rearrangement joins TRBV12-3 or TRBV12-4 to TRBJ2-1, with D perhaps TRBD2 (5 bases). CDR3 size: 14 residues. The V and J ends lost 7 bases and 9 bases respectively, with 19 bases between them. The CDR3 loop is CASTEASLGGEQFF. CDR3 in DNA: TGTGCCAGCACCGAAGCCTCACTAGGCGGTGAGCAGTTCTTC.

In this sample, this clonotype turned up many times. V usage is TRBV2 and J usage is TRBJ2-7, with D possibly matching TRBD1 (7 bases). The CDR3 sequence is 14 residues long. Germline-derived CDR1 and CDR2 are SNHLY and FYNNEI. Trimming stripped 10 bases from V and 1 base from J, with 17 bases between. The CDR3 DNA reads TGTGCCACCACCTCGGCAGGGGGGTCCTACGAGCAGTACTTC. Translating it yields CATTSAGGSYEQYF.

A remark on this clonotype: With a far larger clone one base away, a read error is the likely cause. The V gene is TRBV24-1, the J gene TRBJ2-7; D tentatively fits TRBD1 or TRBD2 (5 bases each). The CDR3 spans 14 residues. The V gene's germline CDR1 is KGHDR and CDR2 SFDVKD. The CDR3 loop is CANSPPGTVYEQYF. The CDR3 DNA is TGTGCCAACAGTCCCCCCGGGACGGTCTACGAGCAGTACTTC.

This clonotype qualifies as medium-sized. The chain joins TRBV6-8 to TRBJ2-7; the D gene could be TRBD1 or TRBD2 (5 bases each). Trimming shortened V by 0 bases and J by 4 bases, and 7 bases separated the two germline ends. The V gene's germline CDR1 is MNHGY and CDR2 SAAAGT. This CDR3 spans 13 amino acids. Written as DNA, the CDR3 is TGTGCCAGCAGTTACTCGTGGGGGTACGAGCAGTACTTC. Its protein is CASSYSWGYEQYF.

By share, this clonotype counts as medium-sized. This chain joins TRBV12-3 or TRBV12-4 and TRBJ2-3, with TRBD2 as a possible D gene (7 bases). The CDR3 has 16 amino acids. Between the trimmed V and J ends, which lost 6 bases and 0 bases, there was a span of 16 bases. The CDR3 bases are TGTGCCAGCAGCCCCTTTGGGGGGGCCAGCACAGATACGCAGTATTTT. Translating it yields CASSPFGGASTDTQYF.

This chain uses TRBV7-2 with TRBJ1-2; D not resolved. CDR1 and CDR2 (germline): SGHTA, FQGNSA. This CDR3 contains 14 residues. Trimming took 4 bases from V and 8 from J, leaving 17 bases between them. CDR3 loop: CASSSPGRLGGYTF. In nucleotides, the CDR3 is TGTGCCAGCAGCTCACCCGGGAGGCTCGGGGGCTACACCTTC.

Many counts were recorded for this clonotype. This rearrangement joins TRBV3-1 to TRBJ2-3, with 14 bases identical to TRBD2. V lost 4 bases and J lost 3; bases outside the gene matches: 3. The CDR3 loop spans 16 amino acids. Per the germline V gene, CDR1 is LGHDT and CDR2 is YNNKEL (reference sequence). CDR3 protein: CASSPGLAGGTDTQYF. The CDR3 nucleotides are TGTGCCAGCAGCCCCGGACTAGCGGGAGGTACAGATACGCAGTATTTT.